The 5 T cell receptor beta chains presented below share a single source sample, sequenced in a study of cytomegalovirus exposure and HLA in healthy donors. With 60 Vbeta and 13 Jbeta primers, the PCR was carried out. Clones were read by immunoSEQ multiplex PCR, and TCRdb kept only the in-frame ones, dropping some. The table shows 150,000 to 200,000 clones, with around 77% occurring only once. The sequenced sample consisted of PBMCs. The receptors stem from a young woman in good health and CMV-seronegative.

The rearrangement joins TRBV6-5 to TRBJ2-5, with unresolved D. The J call may be faulty, since TRBJ2-7 better matches the DNA end. The germline gives CDR1 MNHEY, CDR2 SVGAGI. This CDR3 comprises 12 residues. The CDR3: CASSYSWGEQYF. The CDR3 nucleotides read TGTGCCAGCAGTTACTCCTGGGGCGAGCAGTACTTC.

The rearrangement joins TRBV5-1 to TRBJ1-6, with D perhaps TRBD1 (5 bases). This CDR3 has 14 amino acids. V was trimmed by 1 base and J by 5 bases, leaving 7 bases between them. Germline V CDR1 and CDR2: SGHRS, YFSETQ. Here the CDR3 DNA reads TGCGCCAGCAGCTTGTCAGGGAATAATTCACCCCTCCACTTT. Amino acid sequence: CASSLSGNNSPLHF.

The genes are TRBV28 and TRBJ1-2; TRBD1 agrees at 9 bases. V was pared by 6 bases and J by 2 bases, with 4 bases of the junction left unmatched. This CDR3 has 14 amino acids. The germline V gene has CDR1 MDHEN and CDR2 SYDVKM. The CDR3 DNA reads as TGTGCCAGCAGCCCACAGGGGGCGAACTATGGCTACACCTTC. Translated: CASSPQGANYGYTF.

The chain uses TRBV15 and TRBJ1-2; TRBD1 is a possible D gene (5 bases). The CDR3 runs to 18 residues. The V end lost 0 bases, the J end lost 4 bases, and 21 bases lay between the germline ends. Germline lookup yields CDR1 LNHNV and CDR2 YYDKDF (reference sequence). CDR3 in DNA: TGTGCCACCAGCAGAGAGATAAACCGGGGGATGATGGGCTATGGCTACACCTTC. Translated: CATSREINRGMMGYGYTF.

The chain links TRBV7-3 to TRBJ2-2; D is perhaps TRBD1 (5 bases). Trimming stripped 2 bases from V and 7 bases from J, with 11 bases between. Germline values: CDR1 SGHTA, CDR2 FQGTGA. The CDR3 runs to 14 residues. CDR3 coding DNA: TGTGCCAGCAGCTTATCCTCAGGGATCGGGGAGCTGTTTTTT. Amino acid sequence: CASSLSSGIGELFF.